This entry lists 13 T cell receptor beta chains sequenced from one sample in a study of blood T cells in healthy people across ages. It was with a sample-barcoded 5' primer and a J-beta primer mix that a second PCR of about 6 to 11 cycles was run. TCRdb passed the 5' RACE reads through MiXCR, listing each CDR3 protein once. Of 1.5 million to 2 million distinct CDR3 sequences listed, roughly 50% are singletons. The source material was blood. The receptors shown here come from a woman aged 40 to 55 in good health.

This clonotype was counted only a few times. This chain links TRBV12-3 or TRBV12-4 with TRBJ2-7; 9 nucleotides agree with TRBD1. This CDR3 is built from 16 residues. Germline trimming cut 5 bases from V and 4 bases from J; bases unmatched to any gene: 12. The CDR3 sequence is CASSQRGQGRAYEQYF. Here the CDR3 DNA reads TGTGCCAGCAGTCAACGGGGACAGGGTCGAGCGTACGAGCAGTACTTC.

This clonotype was picked up a small number of times. As DNA, the CDR3 is TGCGCCAGCAGCCAAGATCGCGGCGCCTCCTACGAGCAGTACTTC. Amino acids: CASSQDRGASYEQYF. The rearrangement uses TRBV4-1 and TRBJ2-7; no clear D gene. The CDR3 sequence is 15 residues long. V was clipped by 0 bases and J by 0 bases, with 9 bases between them. Per the germline V gene, CDR1 is MGHRA and CDR2 is YSYEKL.

This clonotype came up a few times. This sequence joins TRBV4-2 and TRBJ2-4; no clear D gene. Trimming cost V 0 bases and J 0 bases, with 15 bases left between them. This CDR3 spans 18 amino acids. Germline lookup yields CDR1 LGHNA and CDR2 YNFKEQ. CDR3 residues: CASSQDMDPNSAKNIQYF. Written as DNA, the CDR3 is TGTGCCAGCAGCCAAGATATGGACCCCAATTCAGCCAAAAACATTCAGTACTTC.

The rearrangement uses TRBV7-8 and TRBJ2-4, with TRBD2 matching over 16 bases. Trimming removed 5 bases from V and 3 bases from J; junction bases left unmatched: 10. Germline CDR1 is SGHVS and CDR2 is FQNEAQ. The CDR3 covers 19 residues. The CDR3 nucleotides are TGTGCCAGCAGCCCGACCGGGACTAGCGGGGGGGCAGTCAAAAACATTCAGTACTTC. Translating gives CASSPTGTSGGAVKNIQYF.

This clonotype was counted many times. The chain has TRBV5-5 and TRBJ2-5, with a possible D match to TRBD1 (7 bases). V lost 1 base and J lost 4, with 14 bases in between. CDR1 SGHKS and CDR2 YYEKEE come from the germline V gene (reference sequence). The CDR3 contains 15 residues. This chain's CDR3 is CASSLSAGGGETQYF. CDR3 bases: TGTGCCAGCAGCTTGTCGGCAGGGGGAGGAGAGACCCAGTACTTC.

This chain connects TRBV6-1 to TRBJ2-6; possibly TRBD2 for D (6 bases). Trimming left V 8 bases short and J 1 base short, with 18 bases between. Per germline, CDR1 MNHNS and CDR2 SASEGT. The CDR3 covers 17 residues. In DNA form, the CDR3 reads TGTGCCAGCTTAATGGCACCTCGGGGGTCTGGGGCCAACGTCCTGACTTTC. Residues: CASLMAPRGSGANVLTF.

The V and J genes are TRBV3-1 and TRBJ2-5; no reliable D call. Germline values: CDR1 LGHDT, CDR2 YNNKEL (reference sequence). The CDR3 length is 16 residues. The ends were cut back, 0 bases at V and 1 base at J, with 12 bases in the middle. CDR3 in amino acids: CASSQEIYPTQETQYF. The CDR3 DNA reads TGTGCCAGCAGCCAAGAGATATACCCAACCCAAGAGACCCAGTACTTC.

The chain has TRBV7-2 and TRBJ2-7; TRBD1 aligns across 7 bases. V gave up 5 bases and J gave up 5 bases; unmatched junction bases: 9. The germline gives CDR1 SGHTA, CDR2 FQGNSA. The CDR3 spans 14 residues. In DNA form, the CDR3 reads TGTGCCAGCAGCGCCCGACAGGGTTCCAACGAGCAGTACTTC. Translation: CASSARQGSNEQYF.

The chain combines TRBV20-1 with TRBJ1-5, with a possible D match to TRBD1 (6 bases). Germline lookup yields CDR1 DFQATT and CDR2 SNEGSKA (reference sequence). CDR3 length equals 14 residues. Trimming took off 6 bases at V and 4 bases at J, with 16 bases between the two ends. The CDR3: CSARGDLGNQPQHF. CDR3 nucleotides: TGCAGTGCAAGGGGGGACCTCGGGAATCAGCCCCAGCATTTT.

The chain carries TRBV28 and TRBJ2-7, with D possibly being TRBD2 (5 bases). The germline gives CDR1 MDHEN, CDR2 SYDVKM. V lost 5 bases and J 6 bases, leaving 17 bases between the germline ends. The CDR3 runs to 14 residues. CDR3 nucleotides: TGTGCCAGCAGTCCGCCAGATGTAGCGACCGAGCAGTACTTC. Translation gives CASSPPDVATEQYF.

This clonotype was recorded only once. V gene TRBV6-1 combines with J gene TRBJ1-5; the match to TRBD1 covers 7 bases. Germline V gives CDR1 MNHNS, CDR2 SASEGT. The CDR3 is made up of 16 amino acids. Germline trimming cut 6 bases from V and 5 bases from J; bases unmatched to any gene: 13. DNA of the CDR3: TGTGCCAGCAGCAAAAGAAAGACAGGGACCGATCAGCCCCAGCATTTT. Its translation is CASSKRKTGTDQPQHF.

V usage is TRBV11-2 and J usage is TRBJ1-2; no clear D gene. The germline V gene encodes CDR1 SGHAT and CDR2 FQNNGV. V was pared by 2 bases and J by 4 bases, with 11 bases between. The CDR3 has 14 amino acids. CDR3 nucleotides: TGTGCCAGCAGCTTACGGAGCGATTCCTATGGCTACACCTTC. Protein sequence: CASSLRSDSYGYTF.

The V and J genes are TRBV25-1 and TRBJ2-4, with a weak D call TRBD1 (5 bases). The J call may be faulty, since TRBJ2-5 better matches the DNA end. Germline CDR1 reads MGHDK; CDR2 reads SYGVNS. The CDR3 totals 14 residues. The CDR3 is CASSGSGLRETQYF. Here the CDR3 DNA reads TGTGCCAGCAGTGGGTCAGGGTTAAGGGAGACCCAGTACTTC.